This T cell receptor (beta chain) was identified in a study of CD8 T cells in ankylosing spondylitis. Overall study findings and caveats: It was reported that disease-linked clones were significantly enriched in matched ankylosing spondylitis synovial fluid. Those disease-linked clones were CD8+; they were also relatively rare in peripheral blood. Prior literature has documented some motif variants in synovial fluid and blood from reactive arthritis.

This clonotype was seen many times. The antigen is not known. This CDR3 contains 17 residues. Trimming pared 4 bases from V and 1 base from J, leaving 17 bases between. Looked up from germline, CDR1 is SGHRS and CDR2 is YFSETQ. Each TCR beta library was made by quantitative 5'-RACE that incorporated molecular barcodes. TCRdb reanalysed the 5' RACE reads using MiXCR and keeps one entry per CDR3 protein. The sample gives roughly 250,000 distinct CDR3 sequences, 7.5% to 9% of which show up once; about 6.8% is in the top ten. The chain joins TRBV5-1 to TRBJ2-2; no firm D call. The sample comprised blood, either unsorted or a sorted T cell fraction (not recorded which). This receptor was identified in a male donor with ankylosing spondylitis or in good health (not recorded which). CDR3: CASSPIKRTLNTGELFF. The CDR3 DNA reads as TGCGCCAGCAGCCCAATTAAAAGGACCCTGAACACCGGGGAGCTGTTTTTT.